A single sample is the source of the 12 T cell receptor beta chains below, sequenced in a study of shared clonotypes between healthy human individuals. Measured with immunoSEQ multiplex PCR; TCRdb has only the in-frame clones, and not every one. Here the sample spans some 1 million clones, 65% to 80% being singletons. The source material was memory CD4+ T cells sorted from blood. Subset indicated: CD45RA-negative fraction. The receptors derive from a young man in good health.

This clone occurred a few times. This chain links TRBV30 with TRBJ1-1; no clear D gene. The CDR3 has 13 amino acids. Germline CDR1 reads GTSNPN; CDR2 reads SVGIG (reference sequence). The ends were cut back, 0 bases at V and 0 bases at J, with 5 bases in the middle. The DNA for the CDR3 is TGTGCCTGGAGTGTCAGCATGAACACTGAAGCTTTCTTT. This gives the protein CAWSVSMNTEAFF.

The chain joins TRBV5-4 to TRBJ1-3; 7 bases fit TRBD1. Germline lookup yields CDR1 SGHNT and CDR2 YYREEE (reference sequence). With V trimmed by 1 base and J by 0 bases, 4 bases remained unmatched. The CDR3 has 16 residues. The CDR3 loop is CASSLKGAGSGNTIYF. The CDR3, as DNA: TGTGCCAGCAGCTTGAAGGGGGCCGGCTCTGGAAACACCATATATTTT. Looking up the rest from reference TRBV5-4 and TRBJ1-3 gives the full variable domain: ETGVTQSPTHLIKTRGQQVTLRCSSQSGHNTVSWYQQALGQGPQFIFQYYREEENGRGNFPPRFSGLQFPNYSSELNVNALELDDSALYLCASSLKGAGSGNTIYFGEGSWLTVV.

This clone was detected once. The gene calls are TRBV18 and TRBJ2-4, with 9 bases that match TRBD1. V shed 4 bases, J shed 6 bases, and the junction held 1 base outside the gene matches. CDR1 KGHSH and CDR2 LQKENI come from the germline V gene. The CDR3 is 13 residues long. CDR3 sequence (DNA): TGTGCCAGCTCACTGGGACAGGGAAACATTCAGTACTTC. Residues: CASSLGQGNIQYF.

The chain employs TRBV2 and TRBJ2-7, with D possibly called TRBD1 or TRBD2 (8 bases each). This CDR3 is 14 amino acids long. Germline CDR1 is SNHLY and CDR2 is FYNNEI. V was shortened by 7 bases and J by 1 base, with 14 bases between the two germline ends. The CDR3 sequence: CASNSGTGSYEQYF. The CDR3 nucleotides read TGTGCCAGCAATAGCGGGACAGGTTCCTACGAGCAGTACTTC.

This rearrangement joins TRBV2 to TRBJ1-5; D ambiguous. The V gene lost 4 bases and the J gene lost 0 bases, with 7 bases spanning the gap. The CDR3 spans 14 residues. Germline CDR1 is SNHLY and CDR2 is FYNNEI. The CDR3 is CASSGGASNQPQHF. The CDR3 nucleotides are TGTGCCAGCAGTGGAGGAGCTAGCAATCAGCCCCAGCATTTT.

A note on this clone: The sample carries other DNA sequences with the same CDR3. The V gene is TRBV2, the J gene TRBJ1-1; D not certain. V dropped 4 bases and J dropped 0 bases, with 9 bases sitting between them. Germline V gene data show CDR1 as SNHLY and CDR2 as FYNNEI. There are 14 residues in the CDR3. The CDR3 DNA is TGTGCCAGCAGTGTGGCAGAAATGAACACTGAAGCTTTCTTT. Protein: CASSVAEMNTEAFF.

The genes are TRBV6-6 and TRBJ2-7; TRBD2 is a possible D gene (5 bases). The CDR3 is 15 amino acids. Germline CDR1 is MNHNY and CDR2 is SVGAGI (reference sequence). V was clipped by 6 bases and J by 2 bases, with 17 bases between them. For the CDR3, the DNA is TGTGCCAGCAGAGCAGACGGCGGGCGCCCCTACGAGCAGTACTTC. Protein sequence: CASRADGGRPYEQYF.

V usage is TRBV2 and J usage is TRBJ2-1; D remains unclear. Germline CDR1 and CDR2: SNHLY and FYNNEI. The CDR3 contains 14 residues. Trimming shortened V by 8 bases and J by 0 bases, and 11 bases separated the two germline ends. CDR3 DNA: TGTGCCAGCGGAGCCCCGAGCTCCTACAATGAGCAGTTCTTC. Encoded protein: CASGAPSSYNEQFF.

The rearrangement joins TRBV5-1 to TRBJ2-1, with D maybe TRBD1 (5 bases). Germline CDR1 reads SGHRS; CDR2 reads YFSETQ. Trimming removed 0 bases at V and 7 bases at J, with 14 bases between. The CDR3 runs to 15 residues. The CDR3 protein is CASSLVPQVKNEQFF. The CDR3 DNA is TGCGCCAGCAGCTTGGTGCCACAGGTTAAGAATGAGCAGTTCTTC. Full variable domain (remainder filled in from reference TRBV5-1 and TRBJ2-1): KAGVTQTPRYLIKTRGQQVTLSCSPISGHRSVSWYQQTPGQGLQFLFEYFSETQRNKGNFPGRFSGRQFSNSRSEMNVSTLELGDSALYLCASSLVPQVKNEQFFGPGTRLTVL.

The rearrangement links TRBV7-9 to TRBJ1-1; D not resolved. Trimming took off 5 bases at V and 3 bases at J, with 7 bases between the two ends. Germline CDR1 SEHNR, CDR2 FQNEAQ (reference sequence). The CDR3 runs to 12 residues. CDR3 nucleotide sequence: TGTGCCAGCAGCCGGCGCGACACTGAAGCTTTCTTT. This codes for CASSRRDTEAFF.

This clone was counted between two and nine times. The chain joins TRBV5-1 to TRBJ2-1, with 10 bases matching TRBD2. This CDR3 region has 17 residues. CDR1 and CDR2 (germline): SGHRS, YFSETQ. V was pared by 4 bases and J by 6 bases, with 13 bases of the junction left unmatched. The CDR3 here is CASSLTLAGERSNEQFF. The CDR3 DNA reads as TGCGCCAGCAGCCTTACTCTAGCGGGAGAACGGAGCAATGAGCAGTTCTTC.

This clone came up a few times. This chain connects TRBV6-5 to TRBJ1-1; tentatively, D is TRBD1 (6 bases). The CDR3 runs to 13 residues. Trimming stripped 5 bases from V and 3 bases from J, with 10 bases between. The germline V gene has CDR1 MNHEY and CDR2 SVGAGI. The CDR3 DNA is TGTGCCAGCAGTCGCGGACAGTACACTGAAGCTTTCTTT. It is translated as CASSRGQYTEAFF.